These 21 T cell receptor beta chains originate from one sample sequenced in a study of T-cell reconstitution after alpha-beta-depleted transplantation in children. During its preparation, the TCRbeta library received unique molecular identifiers. MiXCR, applied by TCRdb to the PCR reads, yields one record per CDR3 protein. Here the sample spans about 400,000 distinct CDR3 sequences, around 15% being singletons. The sample here was PBMCs, mostly from graft donor cells, taken 360 days after TCRalphabeta/CD19-depleted stem cell transplant. The receptors come from a boy younger than two who had a stem cell transplant for Wiskott-Aldrich syndrome, so the T cells may come from the graft donor.

This clonotype was counted between two and nine times. The V and J genes are TRBV10-3 and TRBJ1-4; the D is unclear. The CDR3 length is 14 residues. Germline V lookup: CDR1 ENHRY, CDR2 SYGVKD. Trimming removed 0 bases at V and 7 bases at J, with 9 bases between. The CDR3 nucleotides read TGTGCCATCAGTGAGTCGATAGGAAGTGAAAAACTGTTTTTT. Translation: CAISESIGSEKLFF.

The chain links TRBV24-1 to TRBJ2-1, with D uncertain. V dropped 2 bases and J dropped 9 bases, with 7 bases sitting between them. CDR1 is KGHDR, CDR2 SFDVKD, per germline. The CDR3 contains 12 residues. This chain's CDR3 is CATSDWSGEQFF. The DNA for the CDR3 is TGTGCCACCAGTGATTGGTCGGGTGAGCAGTTCTTC.

This chain joins TRBV28 and TRBJ1-1; no reliable D call. This CDR3 is built from 12 residues. The V gene's germline CDR1 is MDHEN and CDR2 SYDVKM. The V end lost 3 bases, the J end lost 8 bases, and 10 bases lay between the germline ends. The CDR3 here is CASSFGVEEAFF. The DNA of the CDR3 is TGTGCCAGCAGTTTTGGGGTAGAAGAAGCTTTCTTT.

The V and J genes are TRBV7-9 and TRBJ2-7; D uncertain. The CDR3 runs 14 residues. Trimming took 7 bases from V and 2 from J, leaving 15 bases between them. Germline CDR1 and CDR2: SEHNR and FQNEAQ (reference sequence). The CDR3 DNA sequence: TGTGCCAGCACGAAAACGACGAAAGCCTACGAGCAGTACTTC. Protein product: CASTKTTKAYEQYF.

This clonotype appeared a few times. V usage is TRBV25-1 and J usage is TRBJ2-7, with D uncertain. Trimming took off 1 base at V and 6 bases at J, with 4 bases between the two ends. Germline CDR1 MGHDK, CDR2 SYGVNS. This CDR3 contains 11 residues. CDR3: CASSEFVEQYF. CDR3 nucleotide sequence: TGTGCCAGCAGTGAATTCGTCGAGCAGTACTTC.

The chain uses TRBV7-2 and TRBJ2-5, with 11 bases lining up with TRBD2. V gave up 5 bases and J gave up 2 bases; unmatched junction bases: 7. Germline V gives CDR1 SGHTA, CDR2 FQGNSA. This CDR3 is 16 amino acids long. The CDR3, as DNA: TGTGCCAGCAGCACCCAGACTAGCGGGGCGCAAGAGACCCAGTACTTC. Translated: CASSTQTSGAQETQYF.

This clonotype turned up a few times. The rearrangement links TRBV18 to TRBJ2-7; possible D gene TRBD2, 7 bases. The germline V gene encodes CDR1 KGHSH and CDR2 LQKENI. Trimming left V 3 bases short and J 2 bases short, with 17 bases between. The CDR3 contains 16 residues. DNA for the CDR3: TGTGCCAGCTCACCCAAGGGGGGGGGCCTTACCTACGAGCAGTACTTC. As protein: CASSPKGGGLTYEQYF.

The chain is built from TRBV20-1 and TRBJ2-3; D is perhaps TRBD1 (5 bases). With 6 bases removed from V and 2 bases from J, the gap between germline ends came to 12 bases. Germline-derived CDR1 and CDR2 are DFQATT and SNEGSKA (reference sequence). The CDR3 extends over 13 amino acids. CDR3: CSATPGSTDTQYF. In DNA, the CDR3 is TGCAGTGCAACACCAGGGTCCACAGATACGCAGTATTTT.

The chain combines TRBV5-1 with TRBJ1-1; weak D call: TRBD1 (6 bases). Germline lookup yields CDR1 SGHRS and CDR2 YFSETQ. The germline V and J ends were trimmed by 4 bases and 7 bases, with 20 bases remaining between them. The CDR3 spans 15 residues. CDR3 nucleotides: TGCGCCAGCAGCGCTTCGACGGACAGCCGATTTGAAGCTTTCTTT. Amino acids: CASSASTDSRFEAFF.

The rearrangement links TRBV7-8 to TRBJ1-5; tentative D call: TRBD1 (6 bases). CDR3 size: 16 residues. Between the trimmed V and J ends, which lost 1 base and 2 bases, there was a span of 12 bases. Germline V lookup: CDR1 SGHVS, CDR2 FQNEAQ. DNA of the CDR3: TGTGCCAGCAGCTTAGTACAGGGCAAGGGCAATCAGCCCCAGCATTTT. This sequence encodes CASSLVQGKGNQPQHF.

This clonotype was counted once. The chain couples TRBV20-1 to TRBJ2-7; D not certain. CDR1 is DFQATT and CDR2 is SNEGSKA in the germline V gene (reference sequence). V was pared by 3 bases and J by 1 base, with 10 bases between. The CDR3 runs 13 residues. CDR3 sequence reads: CSARLVSSYEQYF. Written as DNA, the CDR3 is TGCAGTGCTAGGTTAGTTTCATCCTACGAGCAGTACTTC.

V and J are TRBV7-8 and TRBJ2-1; 13 nucleotides agree with TRBD2. The CDR3 runs to 19 residues. Germline CDR1 reads SGHVS; CDR2 reads FQNEAQ. J lost 4 bases, V lost 3 bases, and 12 bases had no gene match. The CDR3 coding sequence is TGTGCCAGCAGCTTTACGCCGGGACTAGCGGGAAAGGGGTACAATGAGCAGTTCTTC. Its translation is CASSFTPGLAGKGYNEQFF.

This clonotype was found once. This chain uses TRBV27 with TRBJ2-6; no firm D call. This CDR3 comprises 15 residues. CDR1 is MNHEY and CDR2 is SMNVEV in the germline V gene (reference sequence). Trimming left V 4 bases short and J 0 bases short, with 7 bases between. CDR3 amino acids: CASSSISSGANVLTF. The CDR3 nucleotides read TGTGCCAGCAGTTCGATTAGCTCTGGGGCCAACGTCCTGACTTTC.

Written as DNA, the CDR3 is TGCGCCAGCAGCCAAAACAGGGGTCGGTACGAGCAGTACTTC. Residues: CASSQNRGRYEQYF. V gene TRBV5-1 combines with J gene TRBJ2-7, with 7 bases matching TRBD1. Germline CDR1 is SGHRS and CDR2 is YFSETQ. V lost 4 bases, J lost 4 bases, and 8 bases stayed unmatched. The CDR3 is 14 amino acids.

The chain links TRBV25-1 to TRBJ2-7, with 12 bases that match TRBD1. The J segment lost 2 bases and the V segment lost 5 bases, leaving 10 bases of the junction unmatched. Germline CDR1 MGHDK, CDR2 SYGVNS. The CDR3 length is 17 residues. The CDR3 sequence: CASSQPTGTGGTYEQYF. In nucleotides, the CDR3 is TGTGCCAGCAGTCAACCCACTGGGACAGGGGGCACCTACGAGCAGTACTTC.

The chain recombines TRBV2 with TRBJ2-5; weak D call: TRBD1 (6 bases). The CDR3 is made up of 13 amino acids. V was cut by 5 bases and J by 1 base, with 8 bases left in between. From germline, CDR1 is SNHLY and CDR2 FYNNEI. The CDR3 coding sequence is TGTGCCAGCAGTCGGGACATCCAAGAGACCCAGTACTTC. Translated, it gives CASSRDIQETQYF.

The chain employs TRBV14 and TRBJ2-7; no definite D call. This CDR3 comprises 15 residues. Trimming shortened V by 1 base and J by 1 base, and 11 bases separated the two germline ends. Per the germline V gene, CDR1 is SGHDN and CDR2 is FVKESK. CDR3 DNA sequence: TGTGCCAGCAGCCAAGGGAGAGACCTGTCCTACGAGCAGTACTTC. This encodes CASSQGRDLSYEQYF.

The count of this clonotype is one. V and J are TRBV4-1 and TRBJ2-2, with a weak D call TRBD1 (6 bases). Germline CDR1 reads MGHRA; CDR2 reads YSYEKL. V was cut by 8 bases and J by 0 bases, with 10 bases left in between. This CDR3 contains 14 residues. The CDR3 spells CASAGASNTGELFF. CDR3 nucleotides: TGCGCCAGCGCAGGGGCCTCGAACACCGGGGAGCTGTTTTTT.

The genes are TRBV3-1 and TRBJ2-5; 7 positions agree with TRBD2. The germline V gene encodes CDR1 LGHDT and CDR2 YNNKEL (reference sequence). Losses at the gene ends were 0 bases for V and 2 bases for J; bases not matched to a gene: 6. The CDR3 is 16 amino acids. The CDR3, as DNA: TGTGCCAGCAGCCAAGAGGGAGGGTGCGGGCAAGAGACCCAGTACTTC. This encodes CASSQEGGCGQETQYF.

The CDR3 loop is CASSQYKTYEQYF. The CDR3 coding sequence is TGTGCCAGCAGTCAATACAAAACCTACGAGCAGTACTTC. V is TRBV12-3 or TRBV12-4 and J is TRBJ2-7, with D hard to call. CDR3 length: 13 amino acids. V dropped 5 bases and J dropped 2 bases, with 10 bases sitting between them.

This chain links TRBV7-2 with TRBJ2-4; TRBD2 might be the D (6 bases). The ends were cut back, 2 bases at V and 5 bases at J, with 13 bases in the middle. The CDR3 has 15 amino acids. The germline V gene encodes CDR1 SGHTA and CDR2 FQGNSA. CDR3 protein: CASSLTGLYQNIQYF. The CDR3 coding sequence is TGTGCCAGCAGCTTAACAGGACTATACCAAAACATTCAGTACTTC.